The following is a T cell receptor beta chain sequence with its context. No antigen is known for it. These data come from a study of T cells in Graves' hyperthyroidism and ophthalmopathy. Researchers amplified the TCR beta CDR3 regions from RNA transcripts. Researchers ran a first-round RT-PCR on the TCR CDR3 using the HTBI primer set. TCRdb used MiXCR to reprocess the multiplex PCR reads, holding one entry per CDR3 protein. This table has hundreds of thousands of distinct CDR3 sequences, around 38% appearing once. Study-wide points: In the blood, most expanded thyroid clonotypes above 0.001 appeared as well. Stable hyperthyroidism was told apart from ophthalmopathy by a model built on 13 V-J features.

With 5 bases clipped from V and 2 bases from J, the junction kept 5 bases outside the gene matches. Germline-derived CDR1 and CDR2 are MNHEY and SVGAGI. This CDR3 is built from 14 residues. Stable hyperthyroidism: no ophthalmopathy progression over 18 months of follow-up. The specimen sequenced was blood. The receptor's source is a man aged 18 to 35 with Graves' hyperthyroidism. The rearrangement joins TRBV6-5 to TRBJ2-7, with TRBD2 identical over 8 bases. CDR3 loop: CASSRTSSPYEQYF. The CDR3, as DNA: TGTGCCAGCAGTAGGACTAGCTCCCCCTACGAGCAGTACTTC.